The 15 T cell receptor beta chains below all came from one sample that was sequenced in a study of blood T cells in healthy people across ages. Then a second PCR, running about 6 to 11 cycles, was carried out with a sample-barcoded 5' primer and a J-beta primer mix. TCRdb itself ran the 5' RACE reads through MiXCR, one entry per CDR3 protein. The data contain roughly 1.9 million distinct CDR3 sequences, about two fifths of them singletons. Sequencing used blood. The receptors stem from a human donor in good health.

A few counts support this clonotype. The V and J genes are TRBV7-2 and TRBJ2-3; weak D call: TRBD2 (6 bases). This CDR3 contains 15 residues. The germline V gene encodes CDR1 SGHTA and CDR2 FQGNSA. V was clipped by 7 bases and J by 2 bases, with 16 bases between them. The CDR3 region has the DNA TGTGCCAGCAACCGACTAGGGGCCCACACAGATACGCAGTATTTT. It translates to CASNRLGAHTDTQYF.

This clonotype was found a few times. The V and J genes are TRBV4-3 and TRBJ1-2, with TRBD1 identical over 7 bases. From germline, CDR1 is LGHNA and CDR2 YSLEER. The CDR3 length is 16 residues. The V gene end was trimmed by 0 bases and the J gene end by 1 base; junction bases not matched to a gene: 5. The CDR3 here is CASSQEGGRLNYGYTF. The DNA for the CDR3 is TGCGCCAGCAGCCAAGAAGGGGGCCGCCTTAACTATGGCTACACCTTC.

The rearrangement joins TRBV4-3 to TRBJ2-7; 12 bases line up with TRBD2. Judging by the DNA end, TRBJ2-5 fits better; the J call may be wrong. The germline CDR1 and CDR2 sequences are LGHNA and YSLEER. This CDR3 contains 19 residues. CDR3 nucleotides: TGCGCCAGCAGCCAAGACCTAGCGGGGGGGCCAAGTCAACAAGAGACCCAGTACTTC. Its protein product is CASSQDLAGGPSQQETQYF.

This clonotype was picked up many times. The CDR3 sequence: CASRFDRGNYEQYF. The CDR3 DNA follows: TGCGCCAGCAGGTTCGACAGGGGAAACTACGAGCAGTACTTC. The chain has TRBV4-1 and TRBJ2-7; TRBD1 matches at 8 bases. The germline gives CDR1 MGHRA, CDR2 YSYEKL. Trimming cost V 6 bases and J 3 bases; bases outside gene matches: 7. CDR3 length: 14 amino acids.

This clonotype was detected ten times or more. The chain links TRBV28 to TRBJ2-1; the match to TRBD1 covers 9 bases. CDR1 and CDR2 (germline): MDHEN, SYDVKM. With 5 bases clipped from V and 0 bases from J, the junction kept 11 bases outside the gene matches. The CDR3 has 18 amino acids. CDR3 sequence reads: CASSPDRGGLSSYNEQFF. The CDR3 nucleotides read TGTGCCAGCAGTCCGGACAGGGGAGGGCTTAGCTCCTACAATGAGCAGTTCTTC.

This clonotype was counted ten times or more. The chain recombines TRBV12-3 or TRBV12-4 with TRBJ2-1; D is unclear. This CDR3 has 13 residues. V shed 1 base and J shed 5 bases, with 6 bases lying between them. The CDR3 DNA sequence: TGTGCCAGCAGTTTAGGGGTTCACAATGAGCAGTTCTTC. Its protein product is CASSLGVHNEQFF.

The chain has TRBV10-3 and TRBJ2-2; 11 nucleotides line up with TRBD2. This CDR3 has 16 residues. V lost 7 bases, J lost 3 bases, and 7 bases stayed unmatched. CDR1 and CDR2 from the germline V gene are ENHRY and SYGVKD. The CDR3 bases are TGTGCCATCAAGGGTAGCGGGGGGGCGGACACCGGGGAGCTGTTTTTT. It is translated as CAIKGSGGADTGELFF.

Here the CDR3 reads CASSYRQGIAYEQYF. The CDR3 coding sequence is TGTGCCAGCAGCTATCGACAGGGGATAGCCTACGAGCAGTACTTC. The V gene is TRBV7-8, the J gene TRBJ2-7; 8 nucleotides match TRBD1. The CDR3 runs 15 residues. Unmatched junction bases numbered 7, after V lost 4 bases and J lost 2 bases. Per the germline V gene, CDR1 is SGHVS and CDR2 is FQNEAQ.

The CDR3 protein is CASSPFSGLTDTQYF. For the CDR3, the DNA is TGTGCCAGCAGCCCCTTTAGTGGCCTCACAGATACGCAGTATTTT. The chain employs TRBV7-9 and TRBJ2-3; D is unresolved. The CDR3 sequence is 15 residues long. Germline V gene sequence: CDR1 SEHNR, CDR2 FQNEAQ (reference sequence). The ends were cut back, 5 bases at V and 2 bases at J, with 14 bases in the middle.

This clonotype came up once. The chain carries TRBV12-3 or TRBV12-4 and TRBJ1-1, with D possibly TRBD1 on 5 matching bases. CDR3 length equals 14 residues. V was trimmed by 7 bases and J by 1 base, leaving 13 bases between them. The CDR3 nucleotides read TGTGCCAGCACCTGGGGGGGACCGAACACTGAAGCTTTCTTT. It specifies CASTWGGPNTEAFF.

The J gene is TRBJ1-1, the V gene TRBV12-5; a possible D gene is TRBD1 (6 bases). The CDR3 runs to 14 residues. V lost 6 bases, J lost 3 bases, and 14 bases lay in between. Germline CDR1 reads LGHNT; CDR2 reads FRNRAP. The DNA for the CDR3 is TGTGCTAGTGGCCCCAGGGCAGGGGACACTGAAGCTTTCTTT. Translated, it gives CASGPRAGDTEAFF.

This clonotype was detected only a few times. The chain carries TRBV20-1 and TRBJ1-2; 11 nucleotides align to TRBD1. J was trimmed by 7 bases and V by 6 bases; bases with no gene match: 13. CDR3 size: 15 residues. Germline assignment: CDR1 DFQATT and CDR2 SNEGSKA (reference sequence). The CDR3 reads CSAIHRDRGDGGYTF. The DNA for the CDR3 is TGCAGTGCAATTCACCGGGACAGGGGGGATGGTGGCTACACCTTC.

The chain combines TRBV7-9 with TRBJ2-3; 12 bases align to TRBD2. Germline assignment: CDR1 SEHNR and CDR2 FQNEAQ (reference sequence). V trimming: 5 bases; J trimming: 0 bases; junction bases outside the gene matches: 6. CDR3 size: 17 residues. In nucleotides, the CDR3 is TGTGCCAGCAGCCCGAGACTAGCGGGGGCCAGCACAGATACGCAGTATTTT. Translation: CASSPRLAGASTDTQYF.

This clonotype showed up just a few times. This chain joins TRBV20-1 and TRBJ1-1; maybe TRBD1 (5 bases). This CDR3 region has 13 residues. Trimming removed 8 bases at V and 6 bases at J, with 19 bases between. CDR1 and CDR2 from the germline V gene are DFQATT and SNEGSKA (reference sequence). The CDR3 DNA reads as TGCAGTACACGGGGGGGGAAGTTGGCTGAAGCTTTCTTT. Its translation is CSTRGGKLAEAFF.

The chain is built from TRBV7-2 and TRBJ2-1; D is unclear. The CDR3 length is 14 residues. Deletions cut 5 bases from V and 2 bases from J, with 10 bases between. Germline values: CDR1 SGHTA, CDR2 FQGNSA. The CDR3 loop reads CASSLSPTYNEQFF. DNA for the CDR3: TGTGCCAGCAGCCTAAGCCCAACCTACAATGAGCAGTTCTTC.